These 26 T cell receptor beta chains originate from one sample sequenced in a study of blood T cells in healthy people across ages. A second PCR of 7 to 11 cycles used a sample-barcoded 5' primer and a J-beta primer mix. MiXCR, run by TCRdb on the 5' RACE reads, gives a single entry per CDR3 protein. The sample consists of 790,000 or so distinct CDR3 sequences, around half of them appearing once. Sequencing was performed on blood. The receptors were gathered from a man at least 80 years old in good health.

CDR3 nucleotides: TGTGCCAGCAGCTTGACTAGCGGGAGTGGAAAGACCCAGTACTTC. Protein product: CASSLTSGSGKTQYF. This chain uses TRBV7-2 with TRBJ2-5; TRBD2 agrees at 12 bases. The CDR3 sequence is 15 residues long. V lost 3 bases and J lost 6; bases outside the gene matches: 5. The germline V gene has CDR1 SGHTA and CDR2 FQGNSA.

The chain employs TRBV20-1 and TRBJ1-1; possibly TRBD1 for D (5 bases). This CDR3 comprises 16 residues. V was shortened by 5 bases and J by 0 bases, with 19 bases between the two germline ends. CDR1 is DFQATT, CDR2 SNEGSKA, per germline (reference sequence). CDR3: CSAGPGQGWLNTEAFF. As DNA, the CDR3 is TGCAGTGCTGGCCCGGGGCAGGGTTGGTTGAACACTGAAGCTTTCTTT.

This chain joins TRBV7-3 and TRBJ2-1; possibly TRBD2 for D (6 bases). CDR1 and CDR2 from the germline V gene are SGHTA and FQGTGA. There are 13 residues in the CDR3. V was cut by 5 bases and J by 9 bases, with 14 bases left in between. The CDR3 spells CASSLTGGTEQFF. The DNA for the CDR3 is TGTGCCAGCAGCCTGACTGGGGGGACTGAGCAGTTCTTC.

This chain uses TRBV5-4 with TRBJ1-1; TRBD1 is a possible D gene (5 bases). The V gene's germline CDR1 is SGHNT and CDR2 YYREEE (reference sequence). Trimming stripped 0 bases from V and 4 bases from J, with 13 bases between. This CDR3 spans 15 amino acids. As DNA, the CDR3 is TGTGCCAGCAGCTTGGACGGGGGAGGTAGCACTGAAGCTTTCTTT. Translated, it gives CASSLDGGGSTEAFF.

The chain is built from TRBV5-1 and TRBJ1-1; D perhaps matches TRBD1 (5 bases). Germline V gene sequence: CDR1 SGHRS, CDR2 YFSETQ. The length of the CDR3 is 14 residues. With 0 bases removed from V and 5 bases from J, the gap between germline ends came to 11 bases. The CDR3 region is CASSLEGVATEAFF. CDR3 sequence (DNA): TGCGCCAGCAGCTTGGAAGGGGTAGCGACTGAAGCTTTCTTT.

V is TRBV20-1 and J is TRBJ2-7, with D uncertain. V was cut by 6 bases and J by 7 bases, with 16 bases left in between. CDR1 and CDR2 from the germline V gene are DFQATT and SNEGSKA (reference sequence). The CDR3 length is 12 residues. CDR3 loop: CSAPVPTKEQYF. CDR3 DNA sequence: TGCAGTGCCCCTGTCCCAACCAAGGAGCAGTACTTC.

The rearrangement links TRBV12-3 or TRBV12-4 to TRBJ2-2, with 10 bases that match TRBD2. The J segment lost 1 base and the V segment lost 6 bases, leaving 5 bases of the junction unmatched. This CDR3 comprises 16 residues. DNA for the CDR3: TGTGCCAGCAGAAGAGGACTAGCGGTGAACACCGGGGAGCTGTTTTTT. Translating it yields CASRRGLAVNTGELFF.

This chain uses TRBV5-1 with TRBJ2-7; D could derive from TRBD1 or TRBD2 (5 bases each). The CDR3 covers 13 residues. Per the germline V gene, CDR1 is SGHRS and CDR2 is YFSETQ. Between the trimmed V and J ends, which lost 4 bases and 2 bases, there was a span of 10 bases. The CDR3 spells CASSGDGTYEQYF. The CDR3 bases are TGCGCCAGCAGCGGGGACGGGACCTACGAGCAGTACTTC.

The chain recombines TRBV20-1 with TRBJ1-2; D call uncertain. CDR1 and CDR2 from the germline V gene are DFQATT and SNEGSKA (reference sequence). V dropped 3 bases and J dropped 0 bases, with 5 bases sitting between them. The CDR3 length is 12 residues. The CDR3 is CSASPPNYGYTF. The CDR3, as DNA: TGCAGTGCTAGTCCCCCTAACTATGGCTACACCTTC.

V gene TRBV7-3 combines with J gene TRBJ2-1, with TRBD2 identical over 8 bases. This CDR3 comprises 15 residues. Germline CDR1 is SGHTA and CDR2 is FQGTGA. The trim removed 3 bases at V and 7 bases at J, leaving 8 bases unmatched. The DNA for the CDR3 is TGTGCCAGCAGCTTTCGTGCGGGAGGAGGGAATGAGCAGTTCTTC. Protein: CASSFRAGGGNEQFF. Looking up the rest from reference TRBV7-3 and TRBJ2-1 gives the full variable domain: GAGVSQTPSNKVTEKGKYVELRCDPISGHTALYWYRQSLGQGPEFLIYFQGTGAADDSGLPNDRFFAVRPEGSVSTLKIQRTERGDSAVYLCASSFRAGGGNEQFFGPGTRLTVL.

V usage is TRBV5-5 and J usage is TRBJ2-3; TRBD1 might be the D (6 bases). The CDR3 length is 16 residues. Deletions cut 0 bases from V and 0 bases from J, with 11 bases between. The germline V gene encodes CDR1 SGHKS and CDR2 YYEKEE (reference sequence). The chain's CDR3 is CASSLEWGLSTDTQYF. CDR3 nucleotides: TGTGCCAGCAGCTTGGAGTGGGGGCTAAGCACAGATACGCAGTATTTT.

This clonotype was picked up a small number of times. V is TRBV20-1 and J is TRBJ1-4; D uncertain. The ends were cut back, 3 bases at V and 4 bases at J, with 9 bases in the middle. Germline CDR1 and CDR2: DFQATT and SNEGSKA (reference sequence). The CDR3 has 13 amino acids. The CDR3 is CSASGEGNEKLFF. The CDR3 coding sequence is TGCAGTGCTAGTGGGGAGGGTAATGAAAAACTGTTTTTT.

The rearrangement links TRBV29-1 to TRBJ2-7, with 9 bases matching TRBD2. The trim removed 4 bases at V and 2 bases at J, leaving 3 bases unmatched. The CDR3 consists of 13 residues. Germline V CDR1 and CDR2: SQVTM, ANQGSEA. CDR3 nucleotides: TGCAGCGTTGGTGCTAGCGGGACCTACGAGCAGTACTTC. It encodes CSVGASGTYEQYF.

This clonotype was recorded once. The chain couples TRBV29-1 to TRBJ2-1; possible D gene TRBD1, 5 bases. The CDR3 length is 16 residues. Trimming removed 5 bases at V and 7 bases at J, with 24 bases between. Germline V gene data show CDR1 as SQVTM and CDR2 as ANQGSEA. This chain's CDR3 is CSVLPGDSGAWNEQFF. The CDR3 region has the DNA TGCAGCGTTTTACCGGGTGACAGTGGGGCCTGGAATGAGCAGTTCTTC.

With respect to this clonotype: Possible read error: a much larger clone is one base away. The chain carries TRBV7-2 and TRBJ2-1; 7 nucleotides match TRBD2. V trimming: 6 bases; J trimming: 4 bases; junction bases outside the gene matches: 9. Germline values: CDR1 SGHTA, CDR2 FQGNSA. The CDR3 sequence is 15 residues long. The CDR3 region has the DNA TGTGCCAGCAGTATGGCGGGGGAGGGATACAATGAGCAGTTCTTC. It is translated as CASSMAGEGYNEQFF.

CDR3 DNA: TGTGCCAGCAGTCCCGGTACAAACCGCGCGGCAGCCACCGGGGAGCTGTTTTTT. Protein sequence: CASSPGTNRAAATGELFF. The rearrangement uses TRBV27 and TRBJ2-2; D gene uncertain. The CDR3 is made up of 18 amino acids. CDR1 and CDR2 (germline): MNHEY, SMNVEV (reference sequence). Trimming took off 5 bases at V and 4 bases at J, with 23 bases between the two ends.

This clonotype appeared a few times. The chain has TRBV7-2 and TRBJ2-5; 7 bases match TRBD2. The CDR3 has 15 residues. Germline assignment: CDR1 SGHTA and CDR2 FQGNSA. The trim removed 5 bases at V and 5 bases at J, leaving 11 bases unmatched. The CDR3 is CASSPAGTPEETQYF. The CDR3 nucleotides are TGTGCCAGCAGCCCAGCGGGGACTCCGGAGGAGACCCAGTACTTC.

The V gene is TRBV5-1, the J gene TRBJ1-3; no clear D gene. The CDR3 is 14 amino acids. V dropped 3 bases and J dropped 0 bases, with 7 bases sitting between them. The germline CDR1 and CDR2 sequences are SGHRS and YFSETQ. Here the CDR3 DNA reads TGCGCCAGCAGCTGGACGGCCTCTGGAAACACCATATATTTT. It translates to CASSWTASGNTIYF.

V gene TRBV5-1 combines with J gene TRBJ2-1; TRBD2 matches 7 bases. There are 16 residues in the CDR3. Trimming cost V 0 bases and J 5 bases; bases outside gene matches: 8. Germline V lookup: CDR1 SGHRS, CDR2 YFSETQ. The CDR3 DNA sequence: TGCGCCAGCAGCTTGGACAGCGGGACTTCCCACAATGAGCAGTTCTTC. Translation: CASSLDSGTSHNEQFF. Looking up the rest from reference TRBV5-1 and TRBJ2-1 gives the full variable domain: KAGVTQTPRYLIKTRGQQVTLSCSPISGHRSVSWYQQTPGQGLQFLFEYFSETQRNKGNFPGRFSGRQFSNSRSEMNVSTLELGDSALYLCASSLDSGTSHNEQFFGPGTRLTVL.

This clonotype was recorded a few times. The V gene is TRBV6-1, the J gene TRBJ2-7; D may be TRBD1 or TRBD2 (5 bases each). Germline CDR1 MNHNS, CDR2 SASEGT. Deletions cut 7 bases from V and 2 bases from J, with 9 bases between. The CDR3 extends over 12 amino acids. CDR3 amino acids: CASTGTTYEQYF. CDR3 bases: TGTGCCAGCACAGGGACGACCTACGAGCAGTACTTC.

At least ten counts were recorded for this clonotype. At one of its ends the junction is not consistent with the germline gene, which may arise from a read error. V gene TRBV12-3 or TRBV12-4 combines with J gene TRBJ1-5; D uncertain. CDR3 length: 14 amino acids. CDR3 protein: CASSLGQLNQPQHF. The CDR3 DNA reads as TGTGCCAGCAGCTTAGGCCAGCTCAATCAGCCCCAGCATTTT.

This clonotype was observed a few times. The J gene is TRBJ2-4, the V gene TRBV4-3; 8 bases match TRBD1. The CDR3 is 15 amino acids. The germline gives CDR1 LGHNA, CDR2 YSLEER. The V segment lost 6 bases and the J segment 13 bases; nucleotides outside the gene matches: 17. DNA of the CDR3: TGCGCCAGCAGTCGAAATTCGGACAGGGTTTTGGAGCAGTACTTC. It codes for CASSRNSDRVLEQYF.

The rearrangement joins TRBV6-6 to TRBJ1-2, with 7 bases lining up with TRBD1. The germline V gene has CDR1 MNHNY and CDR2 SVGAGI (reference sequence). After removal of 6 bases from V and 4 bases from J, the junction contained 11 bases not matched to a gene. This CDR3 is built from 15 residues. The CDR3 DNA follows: TGTGCCAGCAGATATGGAACAGGGGTAACCTATGGCTACACCTTC. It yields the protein CASRYGTGVTYGYTF.

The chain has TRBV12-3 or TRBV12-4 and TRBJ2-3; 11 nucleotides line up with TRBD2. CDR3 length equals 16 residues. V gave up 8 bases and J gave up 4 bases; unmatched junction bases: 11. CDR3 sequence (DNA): TGTGCCAGCGCAGTACTAGCGGGAGTTAGTGCAGATACGCAGTATTTT. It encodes CASAVLAGVSADTQYF.

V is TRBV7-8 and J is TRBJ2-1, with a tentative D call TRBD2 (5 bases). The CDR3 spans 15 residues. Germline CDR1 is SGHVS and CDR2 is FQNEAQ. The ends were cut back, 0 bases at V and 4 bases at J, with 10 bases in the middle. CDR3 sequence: CASSLAPGVYNEQFF. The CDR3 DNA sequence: TGTGCCAGCAGCTTAGCCCCCGGGGTGTACAATGAGCAGTTCTTC.

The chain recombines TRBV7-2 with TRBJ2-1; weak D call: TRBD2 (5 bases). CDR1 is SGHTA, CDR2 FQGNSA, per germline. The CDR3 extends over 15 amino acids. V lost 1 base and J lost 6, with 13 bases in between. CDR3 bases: TGTGCCAGCAGCTTAGTTGCGGGCTTCTGCAATGAGCAGTTCTTC. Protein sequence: CASSLVAGFCNEQFF.